These 11 T cell receptor beta chains came from one sample sequenced in a study of blood T cell repertoires in COVID-19. Profiling relied on immunoSEQ multiplex PCR, and the TCRdb table lists in-frame clones only, not all of them. Here the sample spans some 200,000 clones, roughly nine tenths being singletons. The specimen was peripheral blood. The receptors were sampled from a man between 60 and 75 years old with active or convalescent COVID-19.

The genes are TRBV5-5 and TRBJ2-1, with a tentative D call TRBD2 (5 bases). The CDR3 is made up of 14 amino acids. The V end lost 1 base, the J end lost 10 bases, and 15 bases lay between the germline ends. From germline, CDR1 is SGHKS and CDR2 YYEKEE (reference sequence). DNA for the CDR3: TGTGCCAGCAGCTTGTGGTCTGTTCCGGGAGAGCAGTTCTTC. Amino acid sequence: CASSLWSVPGEQFF. Full variable domain (rest looked up from reference TRBV5-5 and TRBJ2-1): DAGVTQSPTHLIKTRGQQVTLRCSPISGHKSVSWYQQVLGQGPQFIFQYYEKEERGRGNFPDRFSARQFPNYSSELNVNALLLGDSALYLCASSLWSVPGEQFFGPGTRLTVL.

The J gene is TRBJ2-1, the V gene TRBV3-1 (or the pseudogene TRBV3-2); maybe TRBD2 (5 bases). The CDR3 runs to 12 residues. With 1 base removed from V and 8 bases from J, the gap between germline ends came to 6 bases. Per germline, CDR1 LGHDT and CDR2 YNNKEL (reference sequence). The CDR3 here is CASSQGGYEQFF. The CDR3 nucleotides are TGTGCCAGCAGCCAAGGAGGGTATGAGCAGTTCTTC.

This clone was picked up a small number of times. V is TRBV6-5 and J is TRBJ1-6; TRBD1 matches 9 bases. The CDR3 has 15 amino acids. V shed 2 bases, J shed 7 bases, and the junction held 3 bases outside the gene matches. CDR1 and CDR2 from the germline V gene are MNHEY and SVGAGI. The CDR3 nucleotides read TGTGCCAGCAGTTACCGGACAGGGGCAAATTCACCCCTCCACTTT. Protein product: CASSYRTGANSPLHF.

The gene calls are TRBV10-3 and TRBJ2-7; 9 nucleotides align to TRBD2. CDR1 and CDR2 (germline): ENHRY, SYGVKD. Trimming removed 4 bases from V and 1 base from J; junction bases left unmatched: 5. This CDR3 has 15 amino acids. The CDR3 DNA reads TGTGCCATCAGTGGACAAGCGGGGGGATCCTACGAGCAGTACTTC. It yields the protein CAISGQAGGSYEQYF.

Comments on this clone: At one boundary the junction diverges from the germline segment, which might be a read error. This chain joins TRBV7-2 and TRBJ2-1, with 12 bases fitting TRBD2. CDR3 length: 14 amino acids. CDR1 is SGHTA, CDR2 FQGNSA, per germline. CDR3 residues: CASSLLGTSGRSLF. The CDR3 bases are TGTGCCAGCAGCTTATTGGGGACTAGCGGGCGTTCCCTCTTC.

The rearrangement uses TRBV11-2 and TRBJ2-7; D may be TRBD1 (5 bases). Germline CDR1 SGHAT, CDR2 FQNNGV. V was pared by 2 bases and J by 5 bases, with 10 bases between. This CDR3 is 13 amino acids long. The CDR3 region is CASSLPGSHEQYF. CDR3 sequence (DNA): TGTGCCAGCAGCTTACCAGGGTCCCACGAGCAGTACTTC. Variable domain in full (rest from reference TRBV11-2 and TRBJ2-7): EAGVAQSPRYKIIEKRQSVAFWCNPISGHATLYWYQQILGQGPKLLIQFQNNGVVDDSQLPKDRFSAERLKGVDSTLKIQPAKLEDSAVYLCASSLPGSHEQYFGPGTRLTVT.

V gene TRBV6-1 combines with J gene TRBJ1-5, with a weak D call TRBD1 (5 bases). V shed 1 base and J shed 9 bases, with 10 bases lying between them. The CDR3 is 13 amino acids. CDR1 is MNHNS and CDR2 is SASEGT in the germline V gene. The CDR3 loop is CASSEVGTGPQHF. CDR3 nucleotides: TGTGCCAGCAGTGAAGTTGGCACAGGGCCCCAGCATTTT.

The J gene is TRBJ1-4, the V gene TRBV7-2, with 7 bases identical to TRBD1. Trimming at V came to 2 bases and at J to 6 bases, leaving 3 bases not matched to a gene. The CDR3 sequence is 14 residues long. CDR1 is SGHTA, CDR2 FQGNSA, per germline. CDR3 residues: CASSLKGAHEKLFF. CDR3 in DNA: TGTGCCAGCAGCTTAAAGGGGGCGCATGAAAAACTGTTTTTT.

The chain is built from TRBV2 and TRBJ1-4; D is ambiguous. The CDR3 consists of 13 residues. Germline V gene sequence: CDR1 SNHLY, CDR2 FYNNEI. V lost 4 bases and J lost 11, with 14 bases in between. CDR3 protein: CASSVISHRKLFF. As DNA, the CDR3 is TGTGCCAGCAGTGTGATCAGTCACCGCAAACTGTTTTTT.

The chain links TRBV4-2 to TRBJ2-3, with D maybe TRBD1 (6 bases). Germline CDR1 and CDR2: LGHNA and YNFKEQ. Trimming took off 1 base at V and 3 bases at J, with 20 bases between the two ends. This CDR3 region has 18 residues. The CDR3 loop is CASSQGPWGRERTDTQYF. Written as DNA, the CDR3 is TGTGCCAGCAGCCAAGGCCCCTGGGGGCGCGAAAGGACAGATACGCAGTATTTT.

In DNA form, the CDR3 reads TGTGCCAGCAGCCCACATGACACGGGACAGGGCTACGAGCAGTACTTC. It is translated as CASSPHDTGQGYEQYF. The chain uses TRBV9 and TRBJ2-7; TRBD1 matches at 9 bases. CDR3 length: 16 amino acids. CDR1 is SGDLS and CDR2 is YYNGEE in the germline V gene. V was clipped by 4 bases and J by 3 bases; unmatched bases: 11.